Sequencing of this TCR beta chain was carried out in a study of blood T cells in healthy people across ages. The CDR3 totals 15 residues. Germline CDR1 reads SGHRS; CDR2 reads YFSETQ. V shed 3 bases and J shed 8 bases, with 15 bases lying between them. As for this clonotype: Its antigen is currently unknown.

Broader study findings: Long-lived donors carried more naive CD4+ cells and greater diversity than aged donors.

Primers used in a second PCR of about 7 to 12 cycles were a sample-barcoded 5' primer and a J-beta primer mix. With 12 random nucleotides, a template-switch adaptor tagged each individual cDNA molecule. One entry per CDR3 protein results from TCRdb running MiXCR on the 5' RACE reads. Seen here are approximately 800,000 distinct CDR3 sequences, about 62% observed once, and the top ten hold about 20%. Sequenced material: blood. The chain links TRBV5-1 to TRBJ1-6; D is uncertain. The TCR comes from a man aged 25-40 years in good health. CDR3 DNA sequence: TGCGCCAGCAGCTGGAACGGACCGGAAGATTCACCCCTCCACTTT. Protein product: CASSWNGPEDSPLHF.